Presented here are 31 T cell receptor beta chains from one specimen sequenced in a study of immune evolution from preneoplasia to lung adenocarcinoma. The table came from immunoSEQ multiplex PCR; TCRdb's copy has only in-frame clones and leaves some out. The sample has several thousand clones; roughly 90% are singletons. The sequencing input was FFPE atypical adenomatous hyperplasia tissue from the lung. Described subset: atypical adenomatous hyperplasia (AAH), lung preneoplasia. The receptors come from a person between 65 and 80 years old with lung adenocarcinoma.

In its sample, this clone was seen once. V is TRBV28 and J is TRBJ2-1; D is unclear. Trimming took 1 base from V and 0 from J, leaving 7 bases between them. Germline V gene lookup returns CDR1 MDHEN and CDR2 SYDVKM. This CDR3 region has 15 residues. This CDR3 is CASSLSVLSYNEQFF. In DNA, the CDR3 is TGTGCCAGCAGTTTATCCGTTCTCTCCTACAATGAGCAGTTCTTC.

The chain combines TRBV5-1 with TRBJ1-2; D is unclear. Trimming removed 0 bases at V and 2 bases at J, with 8 bases between. CDR3 length: 14 residues. Germline lookup yields CDR1 SGHRS and CDR2 YFSETQ. The CDR3 sequence: CASSLGEGNYGYTF. The CDR3, as DNA: TGCGCCAGCAGCTTGGGGGAAGGGAACTATGGCTACACCTTC. Variable domain in full (rest from reference TRBV5-1 and TRBJ1-2): KAGVTQTPRYLIKTRGQQVTLSCSPISGHRSVSWYQQTPGQGLQFLFEYFSETQRNKGNFPGRFSGRQFSNSRSEMNVSTLELGDSALYLCASSLGEGNYGYTFGSGTRLTVV.

J is TRBJ2-3 and V is TRBV28; maybe TRBD1 (6 bases). The germline gives CDR1 MDHEN, CDR2 SYDVKM. The CDR3 spans 17 residues. Trimming removed 2 bases at V and 0 bases at J, with 15 bases between. This CDR3 is CASSLEELGASTDTQYF. As DNA, the CDR3 is TGTGCCAGCAGTTTAGAGGAGTTGGGGGCGAGCACAGATACGCAGTATTTT.

This chain joins TRBV7-2 and TRBJ1-5; D ambiguous. In germline, CDR1 is SGHTA, CDR2 FQGNSA. There are 14 residues in the CDR3. V lost 1 base and J 3 bases, leaving 7 bases between the germline ends. CDR3 protein: CASSLGQTNQPQHF. CDR3 DNA sequence: TGTGCCAGCAGCTTAGGGCAGACCAATCAGCCCCAGCATTTT.

In this sample, this clone turned up a few times. The chain couples TRBV7-9 to TRBJ2-6; no firm D call. This CDR3 comprises 15 residues. The V and J ends lost 1 base and 1 base respectively, with 5 bases between them. Germline assignment: CDR1 SEHNR and CDR2 FQNEAQ (reference sequence). CDR3 coding DNA: TGTGCCAGCAGCTTAGGCTTATCTGGGGCCAACGTCCTGACTTTC. As protein: CASSLGLSGANVLTF.

This chain joins TRBV15 and TRBJ2-3, with D perhaps matching TRBD2 (6 bases). This CDR3 contains 15 residues. Germline CDR1 LNHNV, CDR2 YYDKDF (reference sequence). V lost 3 bases and J 0 bases, leaving 10 bases between the germline ends. The CDR3 protein is CATSSGGYSTDTQYF. DNA for the CDR3: TGTGCCACCAGCAGCGGGGGTTACAGCACAGATACGCAGTATTTT.

The table lists this clone with a count of one. J is TRBJ2-1 and V is TRBV6-6, with TRBD2 as a possible D gene (5 bases). The CDR3 runs to 11 residues. The germline V and J ends were trimmed by 7 bases and 7 bases, with 8 bases remaining between them. The V gene's germline CDR1 is MNHNY and CDR2 SVGAGI (reference sequence). Written as DNA, the CDR3 is TGTGCCAGCACCCCGGGAAATGAGCAGTTCTTC. It specifies CASTPGNEQFF.

The CDR3, as DNA: TGTGCCAGCAGCTACGGGACAGGGTCCGGGTACACAGATACGCAGTATTTT. Translated: CASSYGTGSGYTDTQYF. The V call is TRBV11-3, the J call TRBJ2-3; TRBD1 matches 9 bases. CDR1 and CDR2 (germline): SGHNT, YENEEA. The J segment lost 2 bases and the V segment lost 4 bases, leaving 10 bases of the junction unmatched. The CDR3 length is 17 residues.

V is TRBV27 and J is TRBJ1-3; a possible D gene is TRBD1 (5 bases). The V end lost 6 bases, the J end lost 3 bases, and 15 bases lay between the germline ends. CDR1 and CDR2 (germline): MNHEY, SMNVEV (reference sequence). This CDR3 has 15 amino acids. The CDR3 loop is CASSLQGGVGNTIYF. For the CDR3, the DNA is TGTGCCAGCAGCCTGCAGGGTGGGGTTGGAAACACCATATATTTT.

This clone was counted a few times. This CDR3 is CASRLERGSGEQYF. CDR3 DNA sequence: TGCGCCAGCCGCCTCGAGAGGGGTTCGGGCGAGCAGTACTTC. The chain uses TRBV5-1 and TRBJ2-7; D could derive from TRBD1 or TRBD2 (5 bases each). V lost 7 bases, J lost 6 bases, and 20 bases lay in between. This CDR3 is built from 14 residues. Germline CDR1 is SGHRS and CDR2 is YFSETQ.

The chain carries TRBV5-1 and TRBJ2-1, with D perhaps being TRBD1 or TRBD2 (5 bases each). The CDR3 spans 16 residues. Germline CDR1 is SGHRS and CDR2 is YFSETQ. V lost 5 bases and J 0 bases, leaving 15 bases between the germline ends. The CDR3 loop reads CASRRGVSSSYNEQFF. CDR3 nucleotide sequence: TGCGCCAGCAGGAGGGGTGTATCGAGCTCCTACAATGAGCAGTTCTTC. The full variable domain, its missing parts supplied by reference TRBV5-1 and TRBJ2-1, is KAGVTQTPRYLIKTRGQQVTLSCSPISGHRSVSWYQQTPGQGLQFLFEYFSETQRNKGNFPGRFSGRQFSNSRSEMNVSTLELGDSALYLCASRRGVSSSYNEQFFGPGTRLTVL.

J is TRBJ1-2 and V is TRBV28; 10 bases match TRBD1. The CDR3 is made up of 14 amino acids. Germline values: CDR1 MDHEN, CDR2 SYDVKM. J gave up 3 bases and V 5 bases, and 3 bases lay outside the gene matches. CDR3 bases: TGTGCCAGCAGTCCCGGGACAGGGGACTATGGCTACACCTTC. Its translation: CASSPGTGDYGYTF.

The chain uses TRBV29-1 and TRBJ1-1; no firm D call. The length of the CDR3 is 11 residues. Trimming removed 6 bases at V and 1 base at J, with 6 bases between. Per germline, CDR1 SQVTM and CDR2 ANQGSEA. CDR3: CSVTRNTEAFF. CDR3 nucleotide sequence: TGCAGCGTCACGAGGAACACTGAAGCTTTCTTT.

V and J are TRBV6-5 and TRBJ2-3; 8 positions agree with TRBD1. The CDR3 sequence is 14 residues long. V shed 0 bases and J 8 bases; nucleotides not matched to a gene: 4. Germline V CDR1 and CDR2: MNHEY, SVGAGI. In nucleotides, the CDR3 is TGTGCCAGCAGTTACTCGACAACAGGGGGTACGCAGTATTTT. This encodes CASSYSTTGGTQYF.

This clone appeared once. The CDR3 nucleotides read TGTGCCAGCTCACGCCGGGACGGACACAATGAGCAGTTCTTC. This encodes CASSRRDGHNEQFF. This chain connects TRBV18 to TRBJ2-1, with D tentatively TRBD1 or TRBD2 (5 bases each). This CDR3 contains 14 residues. With 4 bases removed from V and 5 bases from J, the gap between germline ends came to 12 bases. CDR1 is KGHSH, CDR2 LQKENI, per germline.

The chain uses TRBV6-4 and TRBJ2-5; TRBD2 aligns across 12 bases. The CDR3 consists of 16 residues. Germline CDR1 and CDR2: MRHNA and SNTAGT. V shed 2 bases, J shed 5 bases, and the junction held 6 bases outside the gene matches. Written as DNA, the CDR3 is TGTGCCAGCAGTGACGTAGGACTAGCGGGGAGGGAGACCCAGTACTTC. It encodes CASSDVGLAGRETQYF.

J is TRBJ2-2 and V is TRBV29-1; 9 bases map to TRBD2. The germline CDR1 and CDR2 sequences are SQVTM and ANQGSEA. V lost 5 bases and J lost 2; bases outside the gene matches: 6. This CDR3 is 15 amino acids long. DNA of the CDR3: TGCAGCGTTTTTACCGGGACTAGCAACACCGGGGAGCTGTTTTTT. This sequence encodes CSVFTGTSNTGELFF.

The genes are TRBV5-6 and TRBJ1-2; no clear D. Per the germline V gene, CDR1 is SGHDT and CDR2 is YYEEEE. V lost 5 bases, J lost 2 bases, and 19 bases lay in between. This CDR3 region has 16 residues. This CDR3 is CASRTQGRYENYGYTF. CDR3 coding DNA: TGTGCCAGCAGGACTCAAGGCCGGTACGAAAACTATGGCTACACCTTC.

The gene calls are TRBV7-6 and TRBJ2-2; 14 bases agree with TRBD2. The length of the CDR3 is 20 residues. Germline V gene data show CDR1 as SGHVS and CDR2 as FNYEAQ. V lost 4 bases to trimming and J lost 7 bases; unmatched junction nucleotides: 17. CDR3 residues: CASSSSRGLAGALDGGELFF. The CDR3, as DNA: TGTGCCAGCAGCTCTAGTAGGGGACTAGCGGGGGCCCTTGATGGCGGGGAGCTGTTTTTT.

The chain links TRBV30 to TRBJ1-1; D call uncertain. The CDR3 is 13 residues long. Germline V CDR1 and CDR2: GTSNPN, SVGIG (reference sequence). V lost 5 bases to trimming and J lost 2 bases, with 12 bases between them. In DNA form, the CDR3 reads TGTGCCTGGGCAATTCGGGCAAACACTGAAGCTTTCTTT. Translating gives CAWAIRANTEAFF. Supplemented by reference TRBV30 and TRBJ1-1, the full variable domain reads SQTIHQWPATLVQPVGSPLSLECTVEGTSNPNLYWYRQAAGRGLQLLFYSVGIGQISSEVPQNLSASRPQDRQFILSSKKLLLSDSGFYLCAWAIRANTEAFFGQGTRLTVV.

The chain is built from TRBV4-1 and TRBJ2-2; unclear D gene. The CDR3 length is 14 residues. CDR1 is MGHRA and CDR2 is YSYEKL in the germline V gene. Trimming removed 0 bases at V and 6 bases at J, with 8 bases between. The CDR3 is CASSQDTVPGELFF. The CDR3, as DNA: TGCGCCAGCAGCCAAGATACAGTCCCCGGGGAGCTGTTTTTT.

V is TRBV7-8 and J is TRBJ1-2; tentatively, D is TRBD1 (6 bases). The CDR3 loop spans 13 amino acids. CDR1 is SGHVS, CDR2 FQNEAQ, per germline. V was trimmed by 5 bases and J by 5 bases, leaving 12 bases between them. The CDR3 DNA follows: TGTGCCAGCAGCAAGGGGGTAGATTATGGCTACACCTTC. It yields the protein CASSKGVDYGYTF.

The J gene is TRBJ2-7, the V gene TRBV5-6; D remains unclear. With 0 bases removed from V and 6 bases from J, the gap between germline ends came to 4 bases. Per the germline V gene, CDR1 is SGHDT and CDR2 is YYEEEE. This CDR3 has 11 amino acids. Here the CDR3 DNA reads TGTGCCAGCAGCTTGGGGCTCGAGCAGTACTTC. Its translation: CASSLGLEQYF.

The sample holds one count of this clone. This chain links TRBV28 with TRBJ2-1; perhaps D is TRBD1 or TRBD2 (5 bases each). CDR3 length: 13 residues. The V and J ends lost 7 bases and 0 bases respectively, with 7 bases between them. Germline CDR1 and CDR2: MDHEN and SYDVKM. CDR3 in amino acids: CASTGASYNEQFF. CDR3 nucleotide sequence: TGTGCCAGCACCGGGGCCTCCTACAATGAGCAGTTCTTC.

This rearrangement joins TRBV30 to TRBJ2-1, with D perhaps matching TRBD1 or TRBD2 (5 bases each). V lost 1 base to trimming and J lost 12 bases, with 16 bases between them. The V gene's germline CDR1 is GTSNPN and CDR2 SVGIG (reference sequence). This CDR3 is 13 amino acids long. The CDR3 here is CAWSEGRLGGQFF. The DNA of the CDR3 is TGTGCCTGGAGTGAAGGCCGACTTGGGGGGCAGTTCTTC.

The rearrangement joins TRBV7-3 to TRBJ2-1; tentative D call: TRBD1 (6 bases). The germline gives CDR1 SGHTA, CDR2 FQGTGA. This CDR3 spans 13 amino acids. Trimming removed 5 bases from V and 6 bases from J, with 11 bases in between. CDR3 region: CASSTDSRNEQFF. CDR3 DNA sequence: TGTGCCAGCAGCACGGACAGTCGCAATGAGCAGTTCTTC. The entire variable domain, with the rest obtained from reference TRBV7-3 and TRBJ2-1, is as follows: GAGVSQTPSNKVTEKGKYVELRCDPISGHTALYWYRQSLGQGPEFLIYFQGTGAADDSGLPNDRFFAVRPEGSVSTLKIQRTERGDSAVYLCASSTDSRNEQFFGPGTRLTVL.

The J gene is TRBJ1-1, the V gene TRBV7-9; D is ambiguous. The germline V gene has CDR1 SEHNR and CDR2 FQNEAQ (reference sequence). The CDR3 spans 12 residues. Trimming removed 1 base from V and 6 bases from J, with 6 bases in between. For the CDR3, the DNA is TGTGCCAGCAGCTTAGGGACCCCTGAAGCTTTCTTT. Its protein product is CASSLGTPEAFF.

This clone has a single count. This rearrangement joins TRBV28 to TRBJ2-4, with D uncertain. This CDR3 spans 14 amino acids. V lost 3 bases and J lost 3, with 9 bases in between. CDR1 and CDR2 from the germline V gene are MDHEN and SYDVKM. CDR3 amino acids: CASSFGRVKNIQYF. CDR3 DNA: TGTGCCAGCAGTTTCGGCCGAGTCAAAAACATTCAGTACTTC.

V usage is TRBV29-1 and J usage is TRBJ2-5, with 10 bases lining up with TRBD1. Germline CDR1 SQVTM, CDR2 ANQGSEA. V dropped 5 bases and J dropped 3; count of bases not matched to a gene: 3. This CDR3 is built from 13 residues. As DNA, the CDR3 is TGCAGCGTTCGGACAGGGGGAGAAGAGACCCAGTACTTC. Protein sequence: CSVRTGGEETQYF. The whole variable domain, filled in from reference TRBV29-1 and TRBJ2-5, reads SAVISQKPSRDICQRGTSLTIQCQVDSQVTMMFWYRQQPGQSLTLIATANQGSEATYESGFVIDKFPISRPNLTFSTLTVSNMSPEDSSIYLCSVRTGGEETQYFGPGTRLLVL.

The chain is built from TRBV6-6 and TRBJ2-7; D is possibly TRBD1 (5 bases). V lost 2 bases and J 6 bases, leaving 5 bases between the germline ends. The CDR3 extends over 11 amino acids. Germline V gene data show CDR1 as MNHNY and CDR2 as SVGAGI (reference sequence). This CDR3 is CASSYGAEQYF. The CDR3 nucleotides read TGTGCCAGCAGTTACGGGGCCGAGCAGTACTTC.

The chain has TRBV10-3 and TRBJ2-1; 10 nucleotides align to TRBD2. V shed 9 bases, J shed 7 bases, and the junction held 12 bases outside the gene matches. Germline loops: CDR1 ENHRY, CDR2 SYGVKD. This CDR3 comprises 15 residues. The CDR3 nucleotides read TGTGCCATTGGAGAAAGCGGGAGGGCCAGGAATGAGCAGTTCTTC. Protein product: CAIGESGRARNEQFF.